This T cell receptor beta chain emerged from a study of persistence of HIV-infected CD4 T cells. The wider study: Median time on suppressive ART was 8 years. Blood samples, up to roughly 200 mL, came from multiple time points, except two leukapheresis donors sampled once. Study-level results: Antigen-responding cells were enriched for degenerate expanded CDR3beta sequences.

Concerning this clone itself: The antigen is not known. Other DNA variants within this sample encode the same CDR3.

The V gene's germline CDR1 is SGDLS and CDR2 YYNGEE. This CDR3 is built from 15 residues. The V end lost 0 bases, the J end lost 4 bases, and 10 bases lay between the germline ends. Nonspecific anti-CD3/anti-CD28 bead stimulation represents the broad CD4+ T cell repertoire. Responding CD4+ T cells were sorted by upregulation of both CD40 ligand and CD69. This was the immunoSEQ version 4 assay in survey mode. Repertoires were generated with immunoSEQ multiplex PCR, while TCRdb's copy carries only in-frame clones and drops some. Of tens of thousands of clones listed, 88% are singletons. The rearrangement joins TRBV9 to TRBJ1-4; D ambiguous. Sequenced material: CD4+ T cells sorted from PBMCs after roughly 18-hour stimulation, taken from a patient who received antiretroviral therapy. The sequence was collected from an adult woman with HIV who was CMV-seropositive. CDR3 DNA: TGTGCCAGCAGCGTAGCCCCCAGGTTTAATGAAAAACTGTTTTTT. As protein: CASSVAPRFNEKLFF.